These 8 T cell receptor beta chains were all obtained from the same sample, sequenced in a study of OX40 agonist ivuxolimab in advanced cancers. Receptor amplification or capture employed the immunoSEQ multiplex PCR assay. Sourced from immuneACCESS, this table was stored by TCRdb with only in-frame sequences that have V and J called. A share of the clones is absent; for the studies checked, an unresolved V gene accounts for under half, and the remainder has no known explanation. This sample has tens of thousands of clones in its table, and around 87% of those were observed once. The ten top clones hold approximately 4.4% of the sample. Sequenced here: CD4+ or CD8+ T cells sorted from blood, sampled in a trial of the OX40 agonist ivuxolimab. The receptors here all came from an adult with an advanced solid tumor such as melanoma, head and neck, liver or kidney cancer.

The chain employs TRBV30 and TRBJ2-5, with D unresolved. The CDR3 covers 14 residues. Germline V lookup: CDR1 GTSNPN, CDR2 SVGIG (reference sequence). V dropped 1 base and J dropped 1 base, with 10 bases sitting between them. The chain's CDR3 is CAWSGKSVQETQYF. In nucleotides, the CDR3 is TGTGCCTGGAGTGGAAAGTCGGTCCAAGAGACCCAGTACTTC.

The chain uses TRBV6-1 and TRBJ2-7; the D is unclear. Trimming removed 5 bases from V and 0 bases from J, with 8 bases in between. The CDR3 is 13 residues long. The V gene's germline CDR1 is MNHNS and CDR2 SASEGT. This chain's CDR3 is CASSIRVSYEQYF. Here the CDR3 DNA reads TGTGCCAGCAGTATCCGGGTCTCCTACGAGCAGTACTTC.

The chain joins TRBV7-9 to TRBJ2-2, with D unresolved. CDR1 SEHNR and CDR2 FQNEAQ come from the germline V gene (reference sequence). Trimming took 3 bases from V and 6 from J, leaving 5 bases between them. The CDR3 contains 12 residues. The chain's CDR3 is CASSFWSGELFF. The CDR3 bases are TGTGCCAGCAGCTTTTGGTCCGGGGAGCTGTTTTTT. Full variable domain (missing parts from reference TRBV7-9 and TRBJ2-2): DTGVSQNPRHKITKRGQNVTFRCDPISEHNRLYWYRQTLGQGPEFLTYFQNEAQLEKSRLLSDRFSAERPKGSFSTLEIQRTEQGDSAMYLCASSFWSGELFFGEGSRLTVL.

CDR3 loop: CASSDVTDTQYF. In DNA form, the CDR3 reads TGTGCCAGCAGTGATGTGACAGATACGCAGTATTTT. The rearrangement joins TRBV2 to TRBJ2-3; D is undetermined. The CDR3 sequence is 12 residues long. CDR1 SNHLY and CDR2 FYNNEI come from the germline V gene. V lost 3 bases to trimming and J lost 3 bases, with 4 bases between them.

The genes are TRBV28 and TRBJ1-2, with 8 bases that match TRBD1. This CDR3 is 16 amino acids long. The V and J ends lost 3 bases and 7 bases, in that order; junction bases with no gene match: 13. Germline CDR1 MDHEN, CDR2 SYDVKM. The CDR3 sequence is CASSFLIFQGARGYTF. The CDR3, as DNA: TGTGCCAGCAGTTTTTTGATTTTCCAGGGGGCGCGTGGCTACACCTTC.

V and J are TRBV2 and TRBJ2-1, with 7 bases fitting TRBD1. Germline values: CDR1 SNHLY, CDR2 FYNNEI. The CDR3 length is 14 residues. V shed 4 bases and J 3 bases; nucleotides not matched to a gene: 3. The CDR3 DNA sequence: TGTGCCAGCAGTGGGGACAGCGGCTACAATGAGCAGTTCTTC. Amino acids: CASSGDSGYNEQFF.

The chain carries TRBV2 and TRBJ1-1; 9 bases fit TRBD1. Germline V gene lookup returns CDR1 SNHLY and CDR2 FYNNEI. The CDR3 is made up of 12 amino acids. V was clipped by 8 bases and J by 6 bases; unmatched bases: 4. The CDR3 DNA reads as TGTGCCAGCGGGGGACAGGGTCCTGAAGCTTTCTTT. This gives the protein CASGGQGPEAFF.

This CDR3 is CASSRGLVNTEAFF. The CDR3 nucleotides are TGTGCCAGTAGCCGGGGACTAGTGAACACTGAAGCTTTCTTT. The rearrangement links TRBV19 to TRBJ1-1; perhaps TRBD1 as D (5 bases). The CDR3 contains 14 residues. Germline CDR1 LNHDA, CDR2 SQIVND (reference sequence). Deletions cut 6 bases from V and 0 bases from J, with 11 bases between.